Shown below are 21 T cell receptor beta chains from a single sample sequenced in a study of glioma-infiltrating T cells. The iRepertoire nested amplicon-rescue multiplex PCR amplified TCR alpha and beta CDR3s from RNA. TCRdb reprocessed the multiplex PCR reads via MiXCR and lists one record per CDR3 protein. The sample includes 300,000 to 400,000 distinct CDR3 sequences, roughly two fifths seen only once; the top ten take about 11%. Sequencing was performed on glioma tissue, nonneoplastic brain tissue, or PBMCs (not recorded which). These receptors all come from a human donor with low-grade glioma or glioblastoma, undergoing nonglioma brain surgery, or in good health (not recorded which).

This clonotype was counted between two and nine times. V gene TRBV2 combines with J gene TRBJ1-2; D not resolved. Germline V lookup: CDR1 SNHLY, CDR2 FYNNEI. V was shortened by 0 bases and J by 5 bases, with 10 bases between the two germline ends. This CDR3 is 14 amino acids long. Here the CDR3 DNA reads TGTGCCAGCAGTGAAGCGGCGGTAGGGTATGGCTACACCTTC. Its protein is CASSEAAVGYGYTF.

The V call is TRBV18, the J call TRBJ2-7, with D perhaps assigned TRBD1 or TRBD2 (5 bases each). The ends were cut back, 1 base at V and 4 bases at J, with 14 bases in the middle. In germline, CDR1 is KGHSH, CDR2 LQKENI. The CDR3 has 15 amino acids. This CDR3 is CASSPRTGGLYEQYF. The CDR3 nucleotides read TGTGCCAGCTCACCACGCACAGGAGGCTTATACGAGCAGTACTTC. Full variable domain (remainder filled in from reference TRBV18 and TRBJ2-7): NAGVMQNPRHLVRRRGQEARLRCSPMKGHSHVYWYRQLPEEGLKFMVYLQKENIIDESGMPKERFSAEFPKEGPSILRIQQVVRGDSAAYFCASSPRTGGLYEQYFGPGTRLTVT.

About this clonotype: Being one base from a much bigger clone, this may be a read error. The rearrangement uses TRBV6-5 and TRBJ2-5; D remains unclear. The CDR3 is 15 residues long. V was shortened by 6 bases and J by 0 bases, with 14 bases between the two germline ends. The germline V gene has CDR1 MNHEY and CDR2 SVGAGI. The chain's CDR3 is CASRPRAKYQETQYF. The CDR3 nucleotides are TGTGCCAGCAGACCCCGGGCCAAGTACCAAGAGACCCAGTACTTC.

On this clonotype: A much larger clonotype is one base distant, so this may be a read error. The chain joins TRBV6-2 or TRBV6-3 to TRBJ2-1, with TRBD2 identical over 15 bases. CDR3 size: 17 residues. Germline V gives CDR1 MNHEY, CDR2 SVGEGT. The CDR3 loop reads CASSQGLAGGYDNEQLF. The DNA of the CDR3 is TGTGCCAGCAGCCAAGGACTAGCGGGAGGGTATGACAATGAGCAGCTCTTC.

The chain employs TRBV4-1 and TRBJ1-1; no reliable D call. The V and J ends lost 1 base and 2 bases respectively, with 8 bases between them. This CDR3 region has 14 residues. Germline lookup yields CDR1 MGHRA and CDR2 YSYEKL. CDR3 in amino acids: CASSQAGRNTEAFF. The CDR3 DNA reads TGCGCCAGCAGCCAAGCTGGGCGAAACACTGAAGCTTTCTTT.

The chain links TRBV12-3 or TRBV12-4 to TRBJ1-3, with unresolved D. The CDR3 is 17 amino acids. The V and J ends lost 2 bases and 1 base respectively, with 15 bases between them. In nucleotides, the CDR3 is TGTGCCAGCAGTTTAAGGACGTGGGTGCCGTCTGGAAACACCATATATTTT. Its protein product is CASSLRTWVPSGNTIYF.

This clonotype was observed a few times. The chain has TRBV28 and TRBJ1-3; no reliable D call. Germline loops: CDR1 MDHEN, CDR2 SYDVKM. This CDR3 region has 13 residues. V gave up 8 bases and J gave up 1 base, with 9 bases separating them. The CDR3 DNA follows: TGTGCCAGCTGCCCATTTTCTGGAAACACCATATATTTT. Encoded protein: CASCPFSGNTIYF.

In this sample, this clonotype turned up a few times. The CDR3 is CASLDRYTEAFF. Here the CDR3 DNA reads TGTGCCAGCTTGGACAGATACACTGAAGCTTTCTTT. The chain joins TRBV2 to TRBJ1-1; D might be TRBD1 (6 bases). Germline CDR1 reads SNHLY; CDR2 reads FYNNEI. This CDR3 has 12 residues. Trimming pared 8 bases from V and 3 bases from J, leaving 10 bases between.

For this clonotype: A much larger clone lies a single base off, so this may be a read error. This rearrangement joins TRBV7-3 to TRBJ2-5, with 10 nucleotides matching TRBD1. The CDR3 spans 15 residues. CDR1 and CDR2 from the germline V gene are SGHTA and FQGTGA. The CDR3 region is CVSSPGQGYQETQYF. For the CDR3, the DNA is TGTGTCAGCAGCCCGGGACAGGGGTACCAAGAGACCCAGTACTTC. Variable domain in full (rest from reference TRBV7-3 and TRBJ2-5): GAGVSQTPSNKVTEKGKYVELRCDPISGHTALYWYRQSLGQGPEFLIYFQGTGAADDSGLPNDRFFAVRPEGSVSTLKIQRTERGDSAVYLCVSSPGQGYQETQYFGPGTRLLVL.

The J gene is TRBJ2-2, the V gene TRBV19; perhaps TRBD1 as D (6 bases). The CDR3 length is 15 residues. The V end lost 4 bases, the J end lost 7 bases, and 16 bases lay between the germline ends. Germline V lookup: CDR1 LNHDA, CDR2 SQIVND (reference sequence). CDR3 protein: CASSKLGQSSGELFF. The DNA for the CDR3 is TGTGCCAGTAGTAAACTCGGACAGTCGAGCGGGGAGCTGTTTTTT.

The J gene is TRBJ1-2, the V gene TRBV20-1, with D tentatively TRBD1 (5 bases). In germline, CDR1 is DFQATT, CDR2 SNEGSKA (reference sequence). The CDR3 spans 14 residues. The V end lost 0 bases, the J end lost 0 bases, and 8 bases lay between the germline ends. The CDR3 coding sequence is TGCAGTGCTAGAGATGGCAGGGCTAACTATGGCTACACCTTC. Encoded protein: CSARDGRANYGYTF.

This chain links TRBV4-2 with TRBJ2-7, with 9 bases fitting TRBD2. The CDR3 totals 15 residues. Unmatched junction bases numbered 8, after V lost 5 bases and J lost 3 bases. CDR1 LGHNA and CDR2 YNFKEQ come from the germline V gene. The CDR3 is CASSSGGSGGYEQYF. Written as DNA, the CDR3 is TGTGCCAGCAGCTCGGGAGGTAGCGGGGGCTACGAGCAGTACTTC.

This clonotype was seen ten or more times. This chain connects TRBV28 to TRBJ1-3; D might be TRBD1 (5 bases). This CDR3 has 16 amino acids. V was pared by 5 bases and J by 1 base, with 15 bases between. The V gene's germline CDR1 is MDHEN and CDR2 SYDVKM. DNA of the CDR3: TGTGCCAGCAGTCTCCCTCAGGGAAGATCTGGAAACACCATATATTTT. Translation gives CASSLPQGRSGNTIYF.

This chain uses TRBV19 with TRBJ1-5; D is perhaps TRBD1 (6 bases). V was clipped by 1 base and J by 5 bases, with 12 bases between them. CDR1 and CDR2 from the germline V gene are LNHDA and SQIVND (reference sequence). This CDR3 has 15 amino acids. CDR3: CASSIGGGADQPQHF. CDR3 nucleotides: TGTGCCAGTAGTATAGGAGGGGGAGCTGATCAGCCCCAGCATTTT.

Only a few counts were recorded for this clonotype. The chain combines TRBV12-3 or TRBV12-4 with TRBJ1-5; D is unresolved. The CDR3 runs 12 residues. The V gene lost 3 bases and the J gene lost 8 bases, with 8 bases spanning the gap. DNA for the CDR3: TGTGCCAGCAGTTTCCCAGAGGAGCCCCAGCATTTT. It is translated as CASSFPEEPQHF.

In this sample, this clonotype turned up many times. The chain joins TRBV6-5 to TRBJ1-1; D call uncertain. The germline V gene encodes CDR1 MNHEY and CDR2 SVGAGI. The CDR3 runs 14 residues. The germline V and J ends were trimmed by 0 bases and 0 bases, with 5 bases remaining between them. The CDR3 sequence is CASSYSRMNTEAFF. The CDR3 DNA reads as TGTGCCAGCAGTTACTCAAGAATGAACACTGAAGCTTTCTTT.

A remark on this clonotype: A much larger clone is a single base away; this may be a read error. V gene TRBV4-3 combines with J gene TRBJ1-2; no clear D gene. The CDR3 has 14 residues. The V gene lost 1 base and the J gene lost 8 bases, with 14 bases spanning the gap. The V gene's germline CDR1 is LGHNA and CDR2 YSLEER. This CDR3 reads CASSQVISGWGYTF. The CDR3 region has the DNA TGCGCCAGCAGCCAAGTCATATCTGGGTGGGGCTACACCTTC.

In the case of this clonotype: No conserved phenylalanine or tryptophan is present at the end of the CDR3, so a read error is the likely explanation. This rearrangement joins TRBV27 to TRBJ2-1; TRBD2 matches 8 bases. This CDR3 contains 18 residues. CDR1 is MNHEY and CDR2 is SMNVEV in the germline V gene (reference sequence). The DNA for the CDR3 is TGTGCCAGCAACAAGAGACGGAAGAGCGGGAGAGAGTACAGTGAGCAGTTCTTG. Its protein product is CASNKRRKSGREYSEQFL.

Notes on this clonotype: Being one base from a much bigger clone, this may be a read error. The chain couples TRBV7-2 to TRBJ1-5, with unresolved D. Germline CDR1 SGHTA, CDR2 FQGNSA. The V gene lost 4 bases and the J gene lost 5 bases, with 9 bases spanning the gap. The CDR3 spans 13 residues. In nucleotides, the CDR3 is TGTACCAGCAGCTATCGGGGATATCAGCCCCAGCATTTT. As protein: CTSSYRGYQPQHF.

In nucleotides, the CDR3 is TGTGCCAGCAGTCCCGACAGGGGGGGTGAGAATACGCAGTATTTT. Translating it yields CASSPDRGGENTQYF. V gene TRBV28 combines with J gene TRBJ2-3; 9 bases fit TRBD1. The trim removed 5 bases at V and 7 bases at J, leaving 10 bases unmatched. Germline values: CDR1 MDHEN, CDR2 SYDVKM. The CDR3 spans 15 residues.

This chain connects TRBV2 to TRBJ2-3, with D perhaps being TRBD1 or TRBD2 (5 bases each). This CDR3 spans 13 amino acids. The germline CDR1 and CDR2 sequences are SNHLY and FYNNEI. Trimming shortened V by 10 bases and J by 8 bases, and 19 bases separated the two germline ends. The CDR3 region is CATQGTPGGTQYF. The CDR3 region has the DNA TGTGCCACCCAAGGGACCCCCGGCGGTACGCAGTATTTT.